These 18 T cell receptor beta chains originate from one sample sequenced in a study of beta chain features in type 1 diabetes. Study results and limitations: Type 1 diabetes patients had moderately but significantly shorter TCRB CDR3s in all four CD4+ subsets.

Their specific antigens are unknown. The authors reverse transcribed all of the isolated RNA, so sequencing captured expressed TCRB transcripts. Sequencing used immunoSEQ multiplex PCR; TCRdb keeps in-frame clones, though not all of them. The data show roughly 300,000 clones, with approximately 15% seen just once and 0.015% to 0.02% held by the top ten. Sequencing was carried out using naive CD4+ T cells from blood. The receptors come from a young man with type 1 diabetes.

This clone was recorded once. The chain combines TRBV9 with TRBJ2-1; the match to TRBD2 covers 7 bases. Germline values: CDR1 SGDLS, CDR2 YYNGEE. After removal of 1 base from V and 0 bases from J, the junction contained 4 bases not matched to a gene. The CDR3 length is 16 residues. The CDR3 loop is CASSVNPSGSYNEQFF. CDR3 sequence (DNA): TGTGCCAGCAGCGTAAACCCTAGCGGCTCCTACAATGAGCAGTTCTTC.

This clone has more than one count but fewer than ten. This chain links TRBV5-4 with TRBJ1-1; tentative D call: TRBD1 (5 bases). Trimming took off 1 base at V and 5 bases at J, with 12 bases between the two ends. This CDR3 spans 14 amino acids. CDR1 SGHNT and CDR2 YYREEE come from the germline V gene (reference sequence). CDR3 protein: CASSLRAQGTEAFF. CDR3 DNA: TGTGCCAGCAGCTTGAGGGCCCAGGGAACTGAAGCTTTCTTT.

This clone was seen a few times. The CDR3 reads CASSSSGNSYEQYF. The CDR3 DNA reads as TGTGCCAGCAGCTCGAGCGGGAACTCCTACGAGCAGTACTTC. This chain links TRBV9 with TRBJ2-7; 7 nucleotides line up with TRBD2. In germline, CDR1 is SGDLS, CDR2 YYNGEE. V lost 4 bases and J lost 0; bases outside the gene matches: 4. The CDR3 is made up of 14 amino acids.

This chain uses TRBV4-3 with TRBJ2-6; no definite D call. CDR1 LGHNA and CDR2 YSLEER come from the germline V gene. The CDR3 length is 16 residues. The V end was cut by 0 bases, the J end by 2 bases, with 8 bases between. CDR3 protein: CASSQDSTPGANVLTF. DNA of the CDR3: TGCGCCAGCAGCCAAGACAGTACCCCTGGGGCCAACGTCCTGACTTTC.

This chain connects TRBV28 to TRBJ2-7, with 9 nucleotides matching TRBD1. Trimming removed 7 bases from V and 6 bases from J; junction bases left unmatched: 10. The V gene's germline CDR1 is MDHEN and CDR2 SYDVKM. This CDR3 is built from 14 residues. This chain's CDR3 is CASTSGTGKFEQYF. In DNA, the CDR3 is TGTGCCAGCACCTCCGGGACAGGGAAATTCGAGCAGTACTTC.

This clone occurred a few times. The J gene is TRBJ2-3, the V gene TRBV6-5; D might be TRBD2 (5 bases). CDR1 and CDR2 from the germline V gene are MNHEY and SVGAGI. V lost 5 bases to trimming and J lost 0 bases, with 9 bases between them. CDR3 size: 14 residues. The CDR3 DNA reads as TGTGCCAGCAGTGCTAGCTTTAGCACAGATACGCAGTATTTT. Protein: CASSASFSTDTQYF.

This clone was seen only a few times. This CDR3 reads CSVGDRVNEQYF. Written as DNA, the CDR3 is TGCAGCGTCGGGGACAGGGTCAACGAGCAGTACTTC. V usage is TRBV29-1 and J usage is TRBJ2-7; TRBD1 aligns across 9 bases. The CDR3 is made up of 12 amino acids. Germline lookup yields CDR1 SQVTM and CDR2 ANQGSEA. V lost 6 bases to trimming and J lost 5 bases; unmatched junction nucleotides: 5.

This clone came up a few times. The rearrangement links TRBV11-2 to TRBJ1-2; 9 bases are a match to TRBD1. V was pared by 1 base and J by 7 bases, with 4 bases of the junction left unmatched. Germline CDR1 SGHAT, CDR2 FQNNGV. CDR3 length equals 14 residues. CDR3 amino acids: CASSLVGTGSGYTF. The DNA for the CDR3 is TGTGCCAGCAGCTTAGTGGGGACAGGGTCTGGCTACACCTTC.

The chain has TRBV28 and TRBJ2-1, with TRBD2 matching over 13 bases. Per the germline V gene, CDR1 is MDHEN and CDR2 is SYDVKM. The trim removed 7 bases at V and 2 bases at J, leaving 5 bases unmatched. The CDR3 sequence is 16 residues long. In nucleotides, the CDR3 is TGTGCCAGCAAACTAGCGGGAGGGCTCACCTACAATGAGCAGTTCTTC. It is translated as CASKLAGGLTYNEQFF. The full variable domain, with the rest looked up from reference TRBV28 and TRBJ2-1, is DVKVTQSSRYLVKRTGEKVFLECVQDMDHENMFWYRQDPGLGLRLIYFSYDVKMKEKGDIPEGYSVSREKKERFSLILESASTNQTSMYLCASKLAGGLTYNEQFFGPGTRLTVL.

The chain employs TRBV5-8 and TRBJ2-6, with 7 bases lining up with TRBD2. The length of the CDR3 is 16 residues. The germline gives CDR1 SGHTS, CDR2 YDEGEE. V was clipped by 0 bases and J by 2 bases; unmatched bases: 2. CDR3 sequence: CASSLVAGAGANVLTF. CDR3 sequence (DNA): TGTGCCAGCAGCTTGGTGGCGGGAGCTGGGGCCAACGTCCTGACTTTC.

The chain employs TRBV7-2 and TRBJ1-3; D is perhaps TRBD1 (5 bases). Germline CDR1 reads SGHTA; CDR2 reads FQGNSA. V was cut by 5 bases and J by 0 bases, with 11 bases left in between. CDR3 length: 15 residues. CDR3 nucleotide sequence: TGTGCCAGCAGCCTACAGGCCCTCTCTGGAAACACCATATATTTT. The encoded protein is CASSLQALSGNTIYF. Filled out from reference TRBV7-2 and TRBJ1-3, the complete variable domain reads GAGVSQSPSNKVTEKGKDVELRCDPISGHTALYWYRQSLGQGLEFLIYFQGNSAPDKSGLPSDRFSAERTGGSVSTLTIQRTQQEDSAVYLCASSLQALSGNTIYFGEGSWLTVV.

The chain combines TRBV28 with TRBJ1-2; 9 bases map to TRBD1. V was clipped by 5 bases and J by 3 bases; unmatched bases: 13. Germline V lookup: CDR1 MDHEN, CDR2 SYDVKM. This CDR3 has 17 amino acids. CDR3 protein: CASSEPGQGIFYYGYTF. The CDR3 DNA follows: TGTGCCAGCAGTGAACCGGGACAGGGTATATTCTACTATGGCTACACCTTC.

The J gene is TRBJ2-2, the V gene TRBV10-3; D is undetermined. Germline V gene sequence: CDR1 ENHRY, CDR2 SYGVKD. The V end was cut by 8 bases, the J end by 2 bases, with 15 bases between. The CDR3 spans 15 residues. The chain's CDR3 is CAISSRGSNTGELFF. The DNA for the CDR3 is TGTGCCATCTCATCCCGAGGCAGTAACACCGGGGAGCTGTTTTTT.

This clone was counted only a few times. The rearrangement links TRBV7-9 to TRBJ1-1, with D tentatively TRBD1 (5 bases). In germline, CDR1 is SEHNR, CDR2 FQNEAQ (reference sequence). The V gene lost 3 bases and the J gene lost 0 bases, with 14 bases spanning the gap. The CDR3 length is 16 residues. The CDR3 coding sequence is TGTGCCAGCAGCTTCCTTCGTGGGGGGATGAACACTGAAGCTTTCTTT. It yields the protein CASSFLRGGMNTEAFF.

This clone appeared a few times. The chain combines TRBV6-5 with TRBJ1-2, with TRBD1 matching over 7 bases. J gave up 3 bases and V 5 bases, and 9 bases lay outside the gene matches. Germline CDR1 and CDR2: MNHEY and SVGAGI. The CDR3 runs 15 residues. This chain's CDR3 is CASSKTRTGDYGYTF. CDR3 DNA: TGTGCCAGCAGTAAAACTAGGACAGGCGACTATGGCTACACCTTC.

This clone has a handful of counts. The chain couples TRBV30 to TRBJ2-2; 7 nucleotides agree with TRBD2. Germline values: CDR1 GTSNPN, CDR2 SVGIG (reference sequence). There are 15 residues in the CDR3. The junction had 4 bases not matched to a gene; V was cut back by 2 bases and J by 1 base. CDR3 DNA: TGTGCCTGGAGTCGAGCGGGATGGAACACCGGGGAGCTGTTTTTT. It encodes CAWSRAGWNTGELFF.

The genes are TRBV5-4 and TRBJ2-7; possibly TRBD1 for D (6 bases). This CDR3 is 14 amino acids long. Between the trimmed V and J ends, which lost 7 bases and 3 bases, there was a span of 17 bases. Germline V gene data show CDR1 as SGHNT and CDR2 as YYREEE (reference sequence). The CDR3 region has the DNA TGTGCCAGCGGAAGACAGGACGAGGGCTACGAGCAGTACTTC. Translation gives CASGRQDEGYEQYF.

The chain has TRBV5-4 and TRBJ2-3, with 8 bases aligning to TRBD2. CDR1 SGHNT and CDR2 YYREEE come from the germline V gene (reference sequence). The J segment lost 7 bases and the V segment lost 3 bases, leaving 10 bases of the junction unmatched. The CDR3 totals 15 residues. Here the CDR3 DNA reads TGTGCCAGCAGCTCATCGGGAGGGCGAGGAAATACGCAGTATTTT. It specifies CASSSSGGRGNTQYF.